A single sample is the source of the 26 T cell receptor beta chains below, sequenced in a study of cytomegalovirus exposure and HLA in healthy donors. Primers for the PCR totalled 60 Vbeta and 13 Jbeta. The repertoire was sequenced with immunoSEQ multiplex PCR; TCRdb's copy has only in-frame clones and lacks some. The data show around 140,000 clones, with 60% to 80% seen just once and 3% to 5% held by the top ten. The sequenced sample consisted of PBMCs. All receptors derive from a male donor in good health and CMV-seronegative.

The rearrangement joins TRBV6-5 to TRBJ2-1; TRBD1 matches at 7 bases. V trimming: 6 bases; J trimming: 7 bases; junction bases outside the gene matches: 12. There are 15 residues in the CDR3. CDR1 is MNHEY and CDR2 is SVGAGI in the germline V gene. The CDR3, as DNA: TGTGCCAGCAGCACGAGACAGGGCGGTTCGAATGAGCAGTTCTTC. This sequence encodes CASSTRQGGSNEQFF.

Notes on this clone: The sample has other DNA sequences that encode this CDR3 too. The chain recombines TRBV28 with TRBJ1-2; D unclear. V lost 2 bases, J lost 4 bases, and 5 bases lay in between. CDR3 length equals 12 residues. Germline-derived CDR1 and CDR2 are MDHEN and SYDVKM. In DNA form, the CDR3 reads TGTGCCAGCAGTTTAAACAGCTATGGCTACACCTTC. It translates to CASSLNSYGYTF.

This clone has a single count. The chain joins TRBV19 to TRBJ1-2; TRBD1 might be the D (6 bases). The germline gives CDR1 LNHDA, CDR2 SQIVND (reference sequence). V lost 7 bases, J lost 5 bases, and 14 bases lay in between. The CDR3 has 13 amino acids. CDR3 loop: CASTRQAIYGYTF. Here the CDR3 DNA reads TGTGCCAGTACGAGACAGGCTATTTATGGCTACACCTTC.

The genes are TRBV2 and TRBJ2-5, with 9 bases fitting TRBD2. Near its end, the DNA agrees better with TRBJ2-7, so the J call may be wrong. The CDR3 consists of 14 residues. CDR1 SNHLY and CDR2 FYNNEI come from the germline V gene. The CDR3 DNA is TGTGCCAGCGTGGGGCGGGAGGGGTTCTACGAGCAGTACTTC. Its translation is CASVGREGFYEQYF.

This clone was detected only once. The genes are TRBV27 and TRBJ1-2; tentative D call: TRBD1 (5 bases). Germline V gives CDR1 MNHEY, CDR2 SMNVEV (reference sequence). This CDR3 region has 15 residues. With 0 bases removed from V and 4 bases from J, the gap between germline ends came to 12 bases. The CDR3 DNA sequence: TGTGCCAGCAGTTTATCTTTATTGGGGCCCTATGGCTACACCTTC. It yields the protein CASSLSLLGPYGYTF.

J is TRBJ1-2 and V is TRBV16, with 9 bases that match TRBD1. This CDR3 comprises 14 residues. V was clipped by 4 bases and J by 4 bases; unmatched bases: 4. The germline V gene encodes CDR1 KGHSY and CDR2 FQNENV. The CDR3 reads CASSPGQGAYGYTF. DNA for the CDR3: TGTGCCAGCAGCCCGGGACAGGGAGCCTATGGCTACACCTTC.

This chain uses TRBV13 with TRBJ2-7; the D is unclear. The CDR3 has 14 amino acids. Trimming stripped 0 bases from V and 4 bases from J, with 10 bases between. The germline V gene has CDR1 PRHDT and CDR2 FYEKMQ (reference sequence). The CDR3 is CASSLGATEYEQYF. The CDR3 nucleotides read TGTGCCAGCAGCTTAGGCGCGACGGAGTACGAGCAGTACTTC.

This chain links TRBV7-8 with TRBJ2-7, with TRBD2 matching 8 bases. Germline loops: CDR1 SGHVS, CDR2 FQNEAQ. V lost 5 bases, J lost 4 bases, and 10 bases stayed unmatched. This CDR3 is built from 15 residues. Written as DNA, the CDR3 is TGTGCCAGCAGCCCCCGGTCGGGGGGGGCGTACGAGCAGTACTTC. Protein sequence: CASSPRSGGAYEQYF.

V is TRBV7-3 and J is TRBJ2-3; D is perhaps TRBD1 (6 bases). Germline-derived CDR1 and CDR2 are SGHTA and FQGTGA. Trimming stripped 4 bases from V and 2 bases from J, with 10 bases between. The CDR3 totals 14 residues. The CDR3 region has the DNA TGTGCCAGCAGCTACGGGACAACCACAGATACGCAGTATTTT. Residues: CASSYGTTTDTQYF.

The V gene is TRBV6-1, the J gene TRBJ1-5, with TRBD1 identical over 10 bases. In germline, CDR1 is MNHNS, CDR2 SASEGT. V shed 6 bases, J shed 1 base, and the junction held 3 bases outside the gene matches. The CDR3 runs 15 residues. The CDR3 spells CASRGTGVSNQPQHF. DNA of the CDR3: TGTGCCAGCAGGGGGACAGGGGTGAGCAATCAGCCCCAGCATTTT.

The CDR3 DNA sequence: TGTGCCAGCAGATTTGGGACAGGGGTCGAGGCCTACGAGCAGTACTTC. It is translated as CASRFGTGVEAYEQYF. The V call is TRBV9, the J call TRBJ2-7, with 10 bases aligning to TRBD1. With 5 bases clipped from V and 2 bases from J, the junction kept 10 bases outside the gene matches. This CDR3 spans 16 amino acids. Germline loops: CDR1 SGDLS, CDR2 YYNGEE.

This clone was counted only a few times. The rearrangement uses TRBV11-1 and TRBJ2-7, with 8 bases that match TRBD1. The germline V gene has CDR1 SGHAT and CDR2 FQDESV (reference sequence). This CDR3 has 15 residues. Losses at the gene ends were 0 bases for V and 4 bases for J; bases not matched to a gene: 5. Here the CDR3 DNA reads TGTGCCAGCAGCTTAGCGGCAGGGGGCATATACGAGCAGTACTTC. Protein product: CASSLAAGGIYEQYF.

The rearrangement uses TRBV30 and TRBJ1-6; D not certain. Trimming removed 3 bases at V and 5 bases at J, with 11 bases between. The germline gives CDR1 GTSNPN, CDR2 SVGIG (reference sequence). This CDR3 is 14 amino acids long. The CDR3 loop reads CAWRRKTDNSPLHF. The CDR3 DNA reads TGTGCCTGGAGGCGAAAAACAGATAATTCACCCCTCCACTTT.

There are a few counts of this clone. This chain uses TRBV19 with TRBJ1-1, with TRBD1 identical over 7 bases. The V segment lost 4 bases and the J segment 0 bases; nucleotides outside the gene matches: 2. The germline gives CDR1 LNHDA, CDR2 SQIVND (reference sequence). This CDR3 spans 14 amino acids. DNA for the CDR3: TGTGCCAGTAGTAGACAGGGAGTGAACACTGAAGCTTTCTTT. Protein product: CASSRQGVNTEAFF.

A remark on this clone: The junction departs from germline at one end; a sequencing error may be responsible. The J gene is TRBJ1-5, the V gene TRBV19; unclear D gene. CDR1 and CDR2 from the germline V gene are LNHDA and SQIVND (reference sequence). The CDR3 length is 15 residues. CDR3 DNA sequence: TGTGCCAGTAGTTTAGACAACTTTAGCAATCAGCCCCAGCATTTT. This encodes CASSLDNFSNQPQHF.

V usage is TRBV5-6 and J usage is TRBJ2-7; tentative D call: TRBD1 (6 bases). The germline gives CDR1 SGHDT, CDR2 YYEEEE. Trimming left V 3 bases short and J 3 bases short, with 16 bases between. CDR3 length equals 15 residues. CDR3 in amino acids: CASSYLQGKGYEQYF. The CDR3 DNA is TGTGCCAGCAGCTACCTCCAGGGGAAAGGCTACGAGCAGTACTTC.

The V gene is TRBV30, the J gene TRBJ1-5; no definite D call. V lost 2 bases and J 4 bases, leaving 12 bases between the germline ends. The germline gives CDR1 GTSNPN, CDR2 SVGIG (reference sequence). This CDR3 has 14 amino acids. Here the CDR3 DNA reads TGTGCCTGGAGTCCCCTGCGAGGGAATCAGCCCCAGCATTTT. Its translation is CAWSPLRGNQPQHF.

The chain couples TRBV9 to TRBJ1-1, with 10 bases identical to TRBD1. This CDR3 is built from 14 residues. Germline assignment: CDR1 SGDLS and CDR2 YYNGEE. The junction had 6 bases not matched to a gene; V was cut back by 4 bases and J by 6 bases. In nucleotides, the CDR3 is TGTGCCAGCAGCCCCTGGGACAGGGGAGCTGAAGCTTTCTTT. Translation gives CASSPWDRGAEAFF.

The chain has TRBV11-2 and TRBJ1-6; D is ambiguous. CDR3 length: 13 residues. Trimming left V 2 bases short and J 10 bases short, with 9 bases between. Germline values: CDR1 SGHAT, CDR2 FQNNGV. The CDR3 coding sequence is TGTGCCAGCAGCTTATCCGGGTACTCACCCCTCCACTTT. Encoded protein: CASSLSGYSPLHF.

The rearrangement uses TRBV4-3 and TRBJ1-2, with D hard to call. V was trimmed by 0 bases and J by 0 bases, leaving 11 bases between them. Looked up from germline, CDR1 is LGHNA and CDR2 is YSLEER. This CDR3 region has 16 residues. The CDR3 DNA sequence: TGCGCCAGCAGCCAAGATTTAGGAGGTACTAACTATGGCTACACCTTC. It translates to CASSQDLGGTNYGYTF.

The J gene is TRBJ2-5, the V gene TRBV6-1, with TRBD2 matching 9 bases. CDR3 length: 14 amino acids. Trimming took 4 bases from V and 4 from J; bases not matched to a gene: 4. Germline V gene lookup returns CDR1 MNHNS and CDR2 SASEGT. CDR3 sequence: CASSGGGGAETQYF. CDR3 DNA: TGTGCCAGCAGTGGGGGCGGGGGGGCAGAGACCCAGTACTTC.

This clone was picked up one time. The gene calls are TRBV21-1 and TRBJ1-5; the D call in the table, TRBD1, was not verified against the DNA. TRBV21-1 is assigned pseudogene status. This CDR3 has 18 amino acids. The CDR3 protein is CASTERDRGLEGNQPQHF. DNA of the CDR3: TGTGCCAGCACCGAACGGGACAGGGGCCTCGAGGGCAATCAGCCCCAGCATTTT.

This chain joins TRBV18 and TRBJ2-7, with 12 bases lining up with TRBD2. This CDR3 is 18 amino acids long. The trim removed 4 bases at V and 1 base at J, leaving 11 bases unmatched. The germline V gene encodes CDR1 KGHSH and CDR2 LQKENI. The CDR3 DNA sequence: TGTGCCAGCTCACGGTTGCCTAGCGGGAGGGCCGGTTCCTACGAGCAGTACTTC. Protein: CASSRLPSGRAGSYEQYF.

For this clone: Other DNA sequences within the sample encode an identical CDR3. This chain connects TRBV18 to TRBJ2-1; TRBD2 matches 13 bases. The junction had 7 bases not matched to a gene; V was cut back by 1 base and J by 10 bases. The CDR3 spans 16 residues. In germline, CDR1 is KGHSH, CDR2 LQKENI. The CDR3 reads CASSPQGLAGKGEQFF. The CDR3 region has the DNA TGTGCCAGCTCACCACAGGGACTAGCGGGGAAGGGCGAGCAGTTCTTC. Variable domain in full (rest from reference TRBV18 and TRBJ2-1): NAGVMQNPRHLVRRRGQEARLRCSPMKGHSHVYWYRQLPEEGLKFMVYLQKENIIDESGMPKERFSAEFPKEGPSILRIQQVVRGDSAAYFCASSPQGLAGKGEQFFGPGTRLTVL.

The CDR3 spells CASSQGTGVNQPQHF. For the CDR3, the DNA is TGCGCCAGCAGCCAGGGGACAGGGGTCAATCAGCCCCAGCATTTT. This chain uses TRBV4-1 with TRBJ1-5, with 10 bases identical to TRBD1. This CDR3 contains 15 residues. Trimming at V came to 3 bases and at J to 3 bases, leaving 2 bases not matched to a gene. Germline lookup yields CDR1 MGHRA and CDR2 YSYEKL.

CDR3: CAIGSLGDRAYGYTF. The CDR3, as DNA: TGTGCCATCGGATCCCTCGGGGACAGGGCCTATGGCTACACCTTC. V gene TRBV10-3 combines with J gene TRBJ1-2; 9 nucleotides agree with TRBD1. The V segment lost 8 bases and the J segment 4 bases; nucleotides outside the gene matches: 11. Looked up from germline, CDR1 is ENHRY and CDR2 is SYGVKD. CDR3 length equals 15 residues.